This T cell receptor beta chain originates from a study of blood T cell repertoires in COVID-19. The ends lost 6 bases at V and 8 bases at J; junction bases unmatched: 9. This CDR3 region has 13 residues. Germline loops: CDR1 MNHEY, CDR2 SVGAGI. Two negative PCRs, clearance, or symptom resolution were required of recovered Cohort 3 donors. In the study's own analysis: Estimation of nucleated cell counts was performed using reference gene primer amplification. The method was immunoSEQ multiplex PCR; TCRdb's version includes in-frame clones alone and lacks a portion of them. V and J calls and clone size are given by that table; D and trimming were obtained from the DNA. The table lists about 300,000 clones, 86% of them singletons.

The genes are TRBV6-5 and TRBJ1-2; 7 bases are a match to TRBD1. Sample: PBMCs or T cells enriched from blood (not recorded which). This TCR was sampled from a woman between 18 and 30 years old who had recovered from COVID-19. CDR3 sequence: CASSPTGSGGYTF. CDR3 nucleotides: TGTGCCAGCAGCCCGACAGGGAGCGGAGGCTACACCTTC.